This TCR beta chain was documented in a study of OX40 agonist ivuxolimab in advanced cancers. Comment on this clone: The antigen remains unidentified.

The protocol was immunoSEQ multiplex PCR, while the TCRdb copy is restricted to in-frame clones and leaves out a portion. This table has around 67,000 clones, around 90% appearing once. Study findings and constraints: There was clonal expansion of CD4+ and CD8+ blood T cells by week 6 at 0.1 to 3.0 mg/kg. Relative to CD4+, CD8+ T cells held more expanded clones on average.

V lost 8 bases and J lost 0, with 14 bases in between. This CDR3 spans 15 amino acids. Germline lookup yields CDR1 SNHLY and CDR2 FYNNEI. The TCR was taken from an adult with an advanced solid tumor such as melanoma, head and neck, liver or kidney cancer. V and J are TRBV2 and TRBJ1-3; a possible D gene is TRBD1 (5 bases). The sequencing here drew on CD4+ or CD8+ T cells sorted from blood, taken in a trial of the OX40 agonist ivuxolimab. CDR3 residues: CASGPGRSSGNTIYF. CDR3 sequence (DNA): TGTGCCAGCGGCCCGGGACGAAGCTCTGGAAACACCATATATTTT.